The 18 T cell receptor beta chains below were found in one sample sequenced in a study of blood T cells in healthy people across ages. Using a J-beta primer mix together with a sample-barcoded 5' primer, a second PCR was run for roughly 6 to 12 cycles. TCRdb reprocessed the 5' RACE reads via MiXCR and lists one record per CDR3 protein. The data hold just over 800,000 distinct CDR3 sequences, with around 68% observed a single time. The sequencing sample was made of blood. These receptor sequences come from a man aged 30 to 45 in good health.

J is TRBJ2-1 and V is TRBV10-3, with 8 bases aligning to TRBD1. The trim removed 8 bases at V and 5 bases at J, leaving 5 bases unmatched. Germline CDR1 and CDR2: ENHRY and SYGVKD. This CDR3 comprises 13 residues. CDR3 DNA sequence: TGTGCCATCGGGGGGACAGGCGACAATGAGCAGTTCTTC. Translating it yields CAIGGTGDNEQFF.

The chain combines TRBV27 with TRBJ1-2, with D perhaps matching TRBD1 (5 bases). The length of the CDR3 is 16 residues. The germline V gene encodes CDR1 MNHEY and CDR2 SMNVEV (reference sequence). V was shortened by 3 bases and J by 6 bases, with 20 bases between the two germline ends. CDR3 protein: CASSFGAVWDEDGYTF. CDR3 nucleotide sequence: TGTGCCAGCAGTTTTGGGGCAGTCTGGGATGAGGATGGCTACACCTTC.

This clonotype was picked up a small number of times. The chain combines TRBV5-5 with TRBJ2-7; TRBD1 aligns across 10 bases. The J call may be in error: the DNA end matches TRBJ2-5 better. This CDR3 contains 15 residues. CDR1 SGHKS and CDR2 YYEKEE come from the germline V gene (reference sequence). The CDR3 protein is CASSLEGQGRETQYF. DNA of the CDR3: TGTGCCAGCAGCTTGGAGGGACAGGGGAGAGAGACCCAGTACTTC.

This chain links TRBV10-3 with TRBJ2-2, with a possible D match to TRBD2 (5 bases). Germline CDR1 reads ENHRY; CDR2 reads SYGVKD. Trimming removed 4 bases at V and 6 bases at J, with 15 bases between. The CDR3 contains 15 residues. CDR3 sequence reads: CAISVEDSTAGELFF. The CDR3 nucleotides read TGTGCCATCAGTGTAGAGGACTCCACGGCCGGGGAGCTGTTTTTT.

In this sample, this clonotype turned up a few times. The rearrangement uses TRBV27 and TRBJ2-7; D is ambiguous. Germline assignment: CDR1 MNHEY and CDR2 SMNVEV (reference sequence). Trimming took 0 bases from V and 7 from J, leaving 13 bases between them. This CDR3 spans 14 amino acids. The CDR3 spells CASSLSAGYKEQYF. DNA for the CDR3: TGTGCCAGCAGTTTATCTGCCGGCTACAAGGAGCAGTACTTC.

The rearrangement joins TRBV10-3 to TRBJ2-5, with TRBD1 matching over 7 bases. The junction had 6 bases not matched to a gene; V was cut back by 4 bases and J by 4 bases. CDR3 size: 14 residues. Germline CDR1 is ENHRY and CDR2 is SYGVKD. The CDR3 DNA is TGTGCCATCAGTGCGAGGTCAGGGGGAGAGACCCAGTACTTC. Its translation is CAISARSGGETQYF.

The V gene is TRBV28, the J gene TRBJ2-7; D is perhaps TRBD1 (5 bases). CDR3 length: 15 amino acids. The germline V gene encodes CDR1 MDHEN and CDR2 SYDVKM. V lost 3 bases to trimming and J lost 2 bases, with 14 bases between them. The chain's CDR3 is CASSLVQGGTYEQYF. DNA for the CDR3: TGTGCCAGCAGTTTGGTGCAGGGTGGCACCTACGAGCAGTACTTC.

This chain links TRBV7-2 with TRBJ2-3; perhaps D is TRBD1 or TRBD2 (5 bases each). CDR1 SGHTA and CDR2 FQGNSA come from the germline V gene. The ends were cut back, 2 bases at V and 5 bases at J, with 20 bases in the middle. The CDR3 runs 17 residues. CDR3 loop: CASSLQVGVGVRDTQYF. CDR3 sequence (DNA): TGTGCCAGCAGCTTACAGGTTGGAGTGGGGGTGCGAGATACGCAGTATTTT. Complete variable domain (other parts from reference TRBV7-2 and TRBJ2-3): GAGVSQSPSNKVTEKGKDVELRCDPISGHTALYWYRQSLGQGLEFLIYFQGNSAPDKSGLPSDRFSAERTGGSVSTLTIQRTQQEDSAVYLCASSLQVGVGVRDTQYFGPGTRLTVL.

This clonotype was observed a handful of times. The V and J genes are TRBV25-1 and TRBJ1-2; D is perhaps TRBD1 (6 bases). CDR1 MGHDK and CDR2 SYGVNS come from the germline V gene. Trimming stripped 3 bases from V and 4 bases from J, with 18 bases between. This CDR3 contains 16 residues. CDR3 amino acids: CASSDPRAGGAYGYTF. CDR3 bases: TGTGCCAGCAGTGACCCGAGGGCCGGGGGGGCCTATGGCTACACCTTC.

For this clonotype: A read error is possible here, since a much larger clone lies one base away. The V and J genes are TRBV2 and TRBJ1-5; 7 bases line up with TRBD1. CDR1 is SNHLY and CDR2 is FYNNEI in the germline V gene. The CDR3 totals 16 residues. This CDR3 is CASRGGQAWSNQPRHF. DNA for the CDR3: TGTGCCAGCAGGGGTGGACAGGCTTGGAGCAATCAGCCCCGGCATTTT.

CDR3 sequence: CASSQSRDRLYSYEQYF. CDR3 nucleotides: TGCGCCAGCAGCCAATCCCGGGACAGGCTTTACTCCTACGAGCAGTACTTC. This chain uses TRBV4-3 with TRBJ2-7; 8 bases match TRBD1. Germline V gene data show CDR1 as LGHNA and CDR2 as YSLEER. The CDR3 spans 17 residues. Losses at the gene ends were 2 bases for V and 0 bases for J; bases not matched to a gene: 9.

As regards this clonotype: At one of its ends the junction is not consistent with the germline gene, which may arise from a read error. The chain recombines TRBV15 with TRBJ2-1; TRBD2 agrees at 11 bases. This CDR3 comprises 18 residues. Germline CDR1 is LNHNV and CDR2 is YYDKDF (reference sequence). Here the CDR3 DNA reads TGTGCCACTAAGGACCTTAGCGGGGGGGCTGGAAACTACGATGAGCAGTTCTTC. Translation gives CATKDLSGGAGNYDEQFF. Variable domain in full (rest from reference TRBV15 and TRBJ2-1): DAMVIQNPRYQVTQFGKPVTLSCSQTLNHNVMYWYQQKSSQAPKLLFHYYDKDFNNEADTPDNFQSRRPNTSFCFLDIRSPGLGDTAMYLCATKDLSGGAGNYDEQFFGPGTRLTVL.

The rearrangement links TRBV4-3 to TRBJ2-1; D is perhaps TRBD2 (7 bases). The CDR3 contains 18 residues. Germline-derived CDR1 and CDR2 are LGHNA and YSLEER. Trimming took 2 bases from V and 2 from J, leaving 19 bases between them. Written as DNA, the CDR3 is TGCGCCAGCAGCCAATATCTACGCGGCGGGGGCGCCTACAATGAGCAGTTCTTC. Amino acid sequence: CASSQYLRGGGAYNEQFF.

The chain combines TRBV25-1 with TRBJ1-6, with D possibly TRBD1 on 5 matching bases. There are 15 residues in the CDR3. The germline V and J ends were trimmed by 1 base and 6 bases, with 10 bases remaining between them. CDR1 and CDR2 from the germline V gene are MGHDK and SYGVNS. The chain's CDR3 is CASSELGVGNSPLHF. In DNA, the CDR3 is TGTGCCAGCAGTGAATTGGGGGTGGGTAATTCACCCCTCCACTTT.

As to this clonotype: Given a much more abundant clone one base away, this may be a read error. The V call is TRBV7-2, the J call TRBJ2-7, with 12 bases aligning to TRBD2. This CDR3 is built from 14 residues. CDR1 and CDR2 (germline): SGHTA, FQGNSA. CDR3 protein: CVSRPSGGAYEQYF. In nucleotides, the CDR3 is TGTGTCAGCAGGCCTAGCGGGGGGGCCTACGAGCAGTACTTC.

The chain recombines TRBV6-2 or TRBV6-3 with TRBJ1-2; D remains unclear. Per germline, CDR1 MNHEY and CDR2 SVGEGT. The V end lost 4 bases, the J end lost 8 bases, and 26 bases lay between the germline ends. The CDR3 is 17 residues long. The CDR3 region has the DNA TGTGCCAGCAGTTTGAATTCCCGGCTGGGCGGTGGTGGAGGCTACACCTTC. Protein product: CASSLNSRLGGGGGYTF.

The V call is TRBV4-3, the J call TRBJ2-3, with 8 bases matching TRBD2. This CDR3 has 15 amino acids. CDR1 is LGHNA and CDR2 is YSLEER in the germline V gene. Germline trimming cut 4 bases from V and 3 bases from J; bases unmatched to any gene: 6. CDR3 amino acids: CASSRSGMGTDTQYF. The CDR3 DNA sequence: TGCGCCAGCAGCCGTAGCGGGATGGGGACAGATACGCAGTATTTT.

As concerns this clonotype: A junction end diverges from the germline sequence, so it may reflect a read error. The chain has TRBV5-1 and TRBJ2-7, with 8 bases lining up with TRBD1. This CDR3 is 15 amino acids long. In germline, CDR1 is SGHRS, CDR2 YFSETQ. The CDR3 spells CASSLSTGGYGEQYF. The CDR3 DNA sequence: TGCGCCAGCAGCTTGAGCACAGGGGGGTATGGCGAGCAGTATTTC.